The 23 T cell receptor beta chains in this list originate from one sample, sequenced in a study of metastatic and nonmetastatic thyroid tumors. With MiXCR, TCRdb reprocessed the PCR reads. Among about 20,000 clones listed, under 35% were seen once. No treatment had been given to any patient before thyroid surgery. What was sequenced was blood. Receptors were obtained from a female donor with papillary thyroid cancer or a benign thyroid nodule (not recorded which). Some clones in this sample may be carry-over from other donors' samples.

V and J are TRBV4-1 and TRBJ2-1, with a possible D match to TRBD1 (5 bases). CDR3 length: 13 residues. The V gene lost 4 bases and the J gene lost 4 bases, with 8 bases spanning the gap. Per the germline V gene, CDR1 is MGHRA and CDR2 is YSYEKL. The CDR3 DNA sequence: TGCGCCAGCAGCCCAAACAGGTACAATGAGCAGTTCTTC. Translating it yields CASSPNRYNEQFF.

In its sample, this clone is medium-sized. The chain has TRBV19 and TRBJ2-7, with 13 nucleotides matching TRBD2. The CDR3 runs 13 residues. In germline, CDR1 is LNHDA, CDR2 SQIVND (reference sequence). Trimming cost V 10 bases and J 5 bases; bases outside gene matches: 5. CDR3 bases: TGTGCCACCCGACTAGCGGGAGGTGACGAGCAGTACTTC. The encoded protein is CATRLAGGDEQYF. Full variable domain (remainder filled in from reference TRBV19 and TRBJ2-7): DGGITQSPKYLFRKEGQNVTLSCEQNLNHDAMYWYRQDPGQGLRLIYYSQIVNDFQKGDIAEGYSVSREKKESFPLTVTSAQKNPTAFYLCATRLAGGDEQYFGPGTRLTVT.

The V gene is TRBV7-6, the J gene TRBJ2-7, with D possibly TRBD1 on 6 matching bases. The CDR3 loop spans 16 amino acids. The germline CDR1 and CDR2 sequences are SGHVS and FNYEAQ. Trimming left V 3 bases short and J 3 bases short, with 18 bases between. This CDR3 reads CASSLGQGTPLYEQYF. For the CDR3, the DNA is TGTGCCAGCAGCTTGGGTCAGGGGACCCCTCTCTACGAGCAGTACTTC.

This clone was observed many times. V usage is TRBV20-1 and J usage is TRBJ1-1; D uncertain. Germline lookup yields CDR1 DFQATT and CDR2 SNEGSKA (reference sequence). Trimming removed 4 bases at V and 1 base at J, with 10 bases between. The CDR3 is 13 residues long. The CDR3: CSATRTWNTEAFF. The CDR3 coding sequence is TGCAGTGCTACTAGGACCTGGAACACTGAAGCTTTCTTT.

The rearrangement joins TRBV13 to TRBJ2-3; TRBD2 agrees at 8 bases. The germline gives CDR1 PRHDT, CDR2 FYEKMQ (reference sequence). V was clipped by 5 bases and J by 3 bases; unmatched bases: 19. The CDR3 runs to 19 residues. CDR3 sequence: CASSPPRRLSGGKTDTQYF. CDR3 in DNA: TGTGCCAGCAGCCCCCCCAGACGACTGAGCGGGGGAAAGACAGATACGCAGTATTTT.

This clone was recorded many times. The gene calls are TRBV20-1 and TRBJ2-1; D possibly uses TRBD1 or TRBD2 (6 bases each). The CDR3 runs 14 residues. Germline V gives CDR1 DFQATT, CDR2 SNEGSKA (reference sequence). V was cut by 0 bases and J by 7 bases, with 13 bases left in between. This CDR3 reads CSARDGGGLNEQFF. For the CDR3, the DNA is TGCAGTGCTAGAGATGGAGGGGGGCTGAATGAGCAGTTCTTC.

Of note for this clone: A junction end diverges from the germline sequence, so it may reflect a read error. The chain joins TRBV6-2 or TRBV6-3 to TRBJ2-5; weak D call: TRBD2 (6 bases). In germline, CDR1 is MNHEY, CDR2 SVGEGT. The CDR3 has 16 residues. The CDR3 sequence: CASSTLTSRGQETKYF. For the CDR3, the DNA is TGTGCCAGCAGTACACTGACTAGTAGGGGCCAAGAGACCAAGTACTTC.

The chain couples TRBV6-1 to TRBJ2-2, with 13 bases lining up with TRBD2. This CDR3 comprises 17 residues. Germline CDR1 MNHNS, CDR2 SASEGT. With 4 bases clipped from V and 9 bases from J, the junction kept 11 bases outside the gene matches. In DNA, the CDR3 is TGTGCCAGCAGTGTTTCCGGACTAGCGGGAGCTGGTAGGGAGCTGTTTTTT. It is translated as CASSVSGLAGAGRELFF.

This clone was observed a few times. The gene calls are TRBV6-1 and TRBJ2-1, with a weak D call TRBD2 (5 bases). The germline V gene has CDR1 MNHNS and CDR2 SASEGT. V lost 6 bases and J lost 6, with 18 bases in between. The length of the CDR3 is 15 residues. The CDR3 DNA is TGTGCCAGCAGAATTGGAAGGGAGCCAGCCAATGAGCAGTTCTTC. Translating it yields CASRIGREPANEQFF.

This clone came up many times. J is TRBJ2-5 and V is TRBV4-1, with D perhaps TRBD2 (6 bases). Germline V lookup: CDR1 MGHRA, CDR2 YSYEKL. V was trimmed by 1 base and J by 1 base, leaving 13 bases between them. The CDR3 length is 16 residues. CDR3 DNA sequence: TGCGCCAGCAGCCAAGCTTGGCGGGGATCCCAAGAGACCCAGTACTTC. It specifies CASSQAWRGSQETQYF.

This clone was observed a single time. J is TRBJ2-5 and V is TRBV5-1; 8 bases are a match to TRBD2. CDR1 SGHRS and CDR2 YFSETQ come from the germline V gene. This CDR3 contains 14 residues. V lost 3 bases to trimming and J lost 4 bases; unmatched junction nucleotides: 5. The CDR3 protein is CASSSGLARETQYF. The CDR3 DNA follows: TGCGCCAGCAGCTCCGGACTAGCCCGAGAGACCCAGTACTTC.

By share, this clone ranks as medium-sized. The genes are TRBV6-1 and TRBJ1-1; 8 nucleotides match TRBD1. CDR3 length equals 14 residues. V lost 6 bases and J lost 5; bases outside the gene matches: 8. Per germline, CDR1 MNHNS and CDR2 SASEGT. The CDR3 DNA reads TGTGCCAGCAGGATCGGACAGGGTTGGACTGAAGCTTTCTTT. Its translation is CASRIGQGWTEAFF.

This clone was picked up a small number of times. This chain links TRBV28 with TRBJ2-1; the match to TRBD1 covers 9 bases. In germline, CDR1 is MDHEN, CDR2 SYDVKM. The CDR3 sequence is 14 residues long. J was trimmed by 2 bases and V by 10 bases; bases with no gene match: 6. The CDR3 DNA is TGTGCCACTTCCCGGGACAGGGCCTACAATGAGCAGTTCTTC. It encodes CATSRDRAYNEQFF.

The chain links TRBV28 to TRBJ2-1; D gene ambiguous. The germline gives CDR1 MDHEN, CDR2 SYDVKM. The CDR3 has 14 residues. Trimming removed 5 bases from V and 9 bases from J, with 17 bases in between. The CDR3 loop reads CASSVPKPPAEQFF. CDR3 DNA: TGTGCCAGCAGTGTCCCGAAGCCCCCCGCTGAGCAGTTCTTC.

The rearrangement uses TRBV20-1 and TRBJ2-7, with D possibly being TRBD2 (6 bases). V was cut by 3 bases and J by 3 bases, with 18 bases left in between. The CDR3 has 15 residues. The germline gives CDR1 DFQATT, CDR2 SNEGSKA (reference sequence). This CDR3 reads CSASPQAGTNYEQYF. The CDR3 region has the DNA TGCAGTGCTAGCCCCCAGGCGGGAACAAACTACGAGCAGTACTTC.

There are many counts of this clone. V and J are TRBV20-1 and TRBJ2-1; possibly TRBD2 for D (6 bases). CDR3 length equals 14 residues. The germline V gene has CDR1 DFQATT and CDR2 SNEGSKA (reference sequence). V lost 2 bases to trimming and J lost 7 bases, with 15 bases between them. The CDR3 DNA sequence: TGCAGTGCTAGAAGCGCTAGCGCGGGTAATGAGCAGTTCTTC. It encodes CSARSASAGNEQFF.

The V gene is TRBV5-1, the J gene TRBJ1-2; D is uncertain. Trimming removed 0 bases from V and 7 bases from J, with 19 bases in between. The CDR3 runs 16 residues. CDR1 is SGHRS and CDR2 is YFSETQ in the germline V gene. CDR3 in amino acids: CASSLGAALESAGYTF. The DNA for the CDR3 is TGCGCCAGCAGCTTGGGGGCAGCCCTTGAGTCCGCTGGCTACACCTTC.

The rearrangement links TRBV19 to TRBJ1-2; D not certain. V lost 4 bases, J lost 6 bases, and 15 bases lay in between. The CDR3 is 14 amino acids. Germline-derived CDR1 and CDR2 are LNHDA and SQIVND (reference sequence). The chain's CDR3 is CASSTGLNDHGYTF. The CDR3 nucleotides are TGTGCCAGTAGTACGGGCCTTAATGACCATGGCTACACCTTC.

This clone occurred many times. The chain is built from TRBV14 and TRBJ2-2; D perhaps matches TRBD2 (6 bases). Germline loops: CDR1 SGHDN, CDR2 FVKESK. The CDR3 contains 15 residues. V shed 3 bases and J shed 7 bases, with 15 bases lying between them. DNA of the CDR3: TGTGCCAGCAGCCACACCAGGGAGGTCGGCGGGGAGCTGTTTTTT. Translating gives CASSHTREVGGELFF.

This clone is judged medium-sized (0.01 to 0.1%). DNA of the CDR3: TGTGCCAGCTCCCCCGAGCTCCGACTAGCTGGGGCCAACGTCCTGACTTTC. Encoded protein: CASSPELRLAGANVLTF. J is TRBJ2-6 and V is TRBV6-2 or TRBV6-3, with D maybe TRBD2 (6 bases). Germline V CDR1 and CDR2: MNHEY, SVGEGT. The CDR3 is 17 residues long. Trimming removed 8 bases at V and 2 bases at J, with 19 bases between.

This clone was seen more than once but under ten times. V and J are TRBV28 and TRBJ2-3; no clear D. Trimming stripped 2 bases from V and 2 bases from J, with 5 bases between. This CDR3 comprises 13 residues. Germline V gene sequence: CDR1 MDHEN, CDR2 SYDVKM. The CDR3 sequence: CASSLALTDTQYF. The CDR3 DNA follows: TGTGCCAGCAGTTTAGCGCTCACAGATACGCAGTATTTT.

On this clone: An end of the junction does not agree with germline; a read error may underlie this. The gene calls are TRBV9 and TRBJ2-7; 9 bases are a match to TRBD2. The germline V gene encodes CDR1 SGDLS and CDR2 YYNGEE. The CDR3 is 15 amino acids. The chain's CDR3 is CASSVGAGGDYEQCF. CDR3 DNA sequence: TGTGCCAGCAGCGTAGGGGCGGGAGGGGACTACGAGCAGTGCTTT.

V and J are TRBV7-9 and TRBJ1-2, with D hard to call. From germline, CDR1 is SEHNR and CDR2 FQNEAQ (reference sequence). Trimming shortened V by 1 base and J by 4 bases, and 10 bases separated the two germline ends. This CDR3 has 14 residues. CDR3 in amino acids: CASSLVQSGYGYTF. The CDR3 DNA follows: TGTGCCAGCAGCTTAGTACAGTCGGGCTATGGCTACACCTTC.